This T cell receptor (beta chain) was identified in a study of T-cell reconstitution after alpha-beta-depleted transplantation in children (dated by TCRdb to about 2016). Describing the broader study: Using TCR repertoire profiling, the study quantitatively followed how T-cell immune reconstitution unfolded in children after TCRalphabeta/CD19-depleted allogeneic hematopoietic cell transplantation. General findings and caveats noted by the study authors: In some patients, the high TCRbeta diversity seen at day 60 was put down to recipient T cells and intrathymic progenitors that had survived conditioning. Over the following months the frequencies of hyperexpanded clones went down, and after one year T-cell counts and TCRbeta diversity were mostly credited to newly produced T cells. The apparently early alphabetaT-cell count recovery about two months after transplant was reportedly dependent on only several hundred rapidly expanded clones derived from non-depleted graft cells.

This clonotype was recorded at least ten times. It has no known antigen specificity. No base-level quality is on record; no much larger clone is a single base apart. The CDR3 sequence holds 15 residues, the cysteine and phenylalanine included. Solely the CDR3 DNA is kept, with 45 bases framed from the first base. The germline V gene supplies CDR1 MNHEY and CDR2 SVGAGI. V gives up 2 bases and J gives up 0 bases, and the segment between their germline ends measures 10 bases. The treatment or condition label of this sample denotes: allogeneic hematopoietic cell transplantation with graft depleted of TCRalphabeta T cells and CD19 B cells. The children who served as transplant recipients had been given grafts of TCRalphabeta/CD19-depleted allogeneic hematopoietic cells. Libraries were built with PCR. The sequencer listed for this sample is Illumina HiSeq 2500. TCR library preparation used molecular barcoding, with unique molecular identifiers applied to normalize quantification of the TCRbeta repertoire. TCRdb trimmed the raw reads at Q25, called clones with MiXCR and kept productive beta chains. Rows merge per CDR3 protein into single entries with the most common DNA and genes. The sample includes about 580,000 distinct CDR3 sequences, with 23% observed a single time. The ten most abundant clones make up 12% to 15% of the sample.

Rearrangement joined TRBV6-5 to TRBJ1-1; the D gene lacks a confident call. Material: PBMCs, mostly from graft donor cells, obtained 360 days after TCRalphabeta/CD19-depleted stem cell transplant. The source of this sequence is a boy under three years old who had a stem cell transplant for acute myeloid leukemia, so the T cells may come from the graft donor. The CDR3: CASSYISSMNTEAFF. The bases are TGTGCCAGCAGTTACATCAGCTCTATGAACACTGAAGCTTTCTTT.